Listed below are T cell receptor beta chains from one sample, sequenced in a study of graft-versus-host responses after intestinal transplantation. Method: immunoSEQ multiplex PCR; TCRdb's copy keeps in-frame clones and lacks some. The sample has approximately 110,000 clones, 85% to 95% seen once. Their cognate antigens are unknown. The sample in question was unstimulated CD8+ T cells sorted from spleen or lymph node cells, obtained before transplant. The receptors derive from a human donor who was the organ donor for an intestinal transplant. CDR3s leave out the opening cysteine and the closing phenylalanine or tryptophan. The D gene is left open where the match is weak.

V gene	D gene	J gene	CDR3 protein
TRBV4-3	TRBD1	TRBJ2-7	ASSHFMTGSYEQY
TRBV10-3	TRBD2	TRBJ2-1	AITASLGGLSSYNEQF
TRBV4-3	NA	TRBJ1-5	ASSQDQVAGATNQPQH
TRBV5-1	NA	TRBJ2-7	ASSFNSQGSFYEQY
TRBV9	TRBD2	TRBJ2-7	ASSVETSGYEQY
TRBV5-4	TRBD1	TRBJ2-5	ASSPGQGTQY
TRBV6-5	TRBD1	TRBJ1-4	ASSATGSGEKLF
TRBV28	TRBD1	TRBJ2-2	ASSLTGNGGELF
TRBV6-5	TRBD1	TRBJ2-7	AAGTVYEQY
TRBV7-6	NA	TRBJ2-3	ASSLEGLALTDTQY
TRBV4-3	NA	TRBJ2-1	ASSQGRTYNEQF
TRBV12-5	NA	TRBJ2-7	ASGLADYIGQY
TRBV10-1	TRBD1	TRBJ1-5	ASLGTARQEPQH
TRBV7-2	NA	TRBJ2-5	ASSSGPYLNQETQY
TRBV6-5	NA	TRBJ1-1	ASSVPTELGTEAF
TRBV28	TRBD2	TRBJ2-1	ASRDPGLVANEQF
TRBV6-1	NA	TRBJ1-4	ASSWYRTSNEKLF
TRBV28	TRBD1	TRBJ2-3	ASRARQGATDTQY
TRBV4-1	TRBD1	TRBJ1-2	ASSQTERQGPFGYT
TRBV5-1	NA	TRBJ1-2	ARNRSVLYGYT
TRBV27	TRBD1	TRBJ2-7	ASSLGQGPYEQY
TRBV7-9	TRBD2	TRBJ2-7	ASSSLAGGPNEQY